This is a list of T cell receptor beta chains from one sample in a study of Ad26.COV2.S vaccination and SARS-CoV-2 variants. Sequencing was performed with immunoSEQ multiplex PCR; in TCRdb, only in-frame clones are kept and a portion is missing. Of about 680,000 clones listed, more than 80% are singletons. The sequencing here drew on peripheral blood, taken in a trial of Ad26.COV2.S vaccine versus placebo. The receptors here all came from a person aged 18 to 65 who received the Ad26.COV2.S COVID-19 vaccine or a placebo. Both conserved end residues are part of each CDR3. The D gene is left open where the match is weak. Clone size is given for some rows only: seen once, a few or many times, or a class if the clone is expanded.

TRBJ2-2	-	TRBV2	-	TGTGCCAGCAGTGGGTCGGCCGCCGGGGAGCTGTTTTTT	CASSGSAAGELFF
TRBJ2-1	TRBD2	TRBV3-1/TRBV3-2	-	TGTGCCAGCAGCCAAGTTCTAGCGGGGATAATTTACAATGAGCAGTTCTTC	CASSQVLAGIIYNEQFF
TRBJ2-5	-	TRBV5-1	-	TGCGCCAGCAGCTTGGCCTCAGGGGTGGGAGAGACCCAGTACTTC	CASSLASGVGETQYF
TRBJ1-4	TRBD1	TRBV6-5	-	TGTGCCAGCAGGGTTACAGGGGCAACTAATGAAAAACTGTTTTTT	CASRVTGATNEKLFF
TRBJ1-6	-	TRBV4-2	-	TGTGCCAGCAGCCAAGATCCAGCCAGGGTTAATTCACCCCTCCACTTT	CASSQDPARVNSPLHF
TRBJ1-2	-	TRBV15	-	TGTGCCACCAGCAGAGATCGTCAGGCATGGGGGGACGTCTACACCTTC	CATSRDRQAWGDVYTF
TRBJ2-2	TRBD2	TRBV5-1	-	TGCGCCAGCAGCTCGGGACTAGCGGGTGGGGAGCTGTTTTTT	CASSSGLAGGELFF
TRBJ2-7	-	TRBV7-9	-	TGTGCCAGCAGACATTGGACAGAACGGTCCTACGAGCAGTACTTC	CASRHWTERSYEQYF
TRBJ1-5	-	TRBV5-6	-	TGTGCCAGCACCCTGAGTCCCAGGGCCGGGTTTAGCAATCAGCCCCAGCATTTT	CASTLSPRAGFSNQPQHF
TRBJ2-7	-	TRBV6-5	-	TGTGCCAGCAGTTACTCGTTAGGGGCAAGCTACGAGCAGTACTTC	CASSYSLGASYEQYF
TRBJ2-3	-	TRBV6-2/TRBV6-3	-	TGTGCCAGCAGTTACTCCAAAGGGGCAGGTAGCACAGATACGCAGTATTTT	CASSYSKGAGSTDTQYF
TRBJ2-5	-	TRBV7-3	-	TGTGCCACCCTTGTCGGGTCTCGGACCCAGTACTTC	CATLVGSRTQYF
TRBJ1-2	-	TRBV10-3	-	TGTGCCATCAGTGAGTATGAAGGGGCGAACTATGGCTACACCTTC	CAISEYEGANYGYTF
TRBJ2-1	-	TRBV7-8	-	TGTGCCAGCAGCTTAGTCAGGAGCATATACAATGAGCAGTTCTTC	CASSLVRSIYNEQFF
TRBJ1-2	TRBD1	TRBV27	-	TGTGCCAGCGGAACAGGGGGCGTGGGAGGCTACACCTTC	CASGTGGVGGYTF
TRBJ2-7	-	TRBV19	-	TGTGCCAGTAGTATCAAAGTTGCGACAGGTTCCTACGAGCAGTACTTC	CASSIKVATGSYEQYF
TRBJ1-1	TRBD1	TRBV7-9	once	TGTGCCAGCAGCTCCCTCGGGGACAGAAAAGACACTGAAGCTTTCTTT	CASSSLGDRKDTEAFF
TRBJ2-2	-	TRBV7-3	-	TGTGCCAGCAGCTCCGGGGCTTTTAACGGGGAGCTGTTTTTT	CASSSGAFNGELFF
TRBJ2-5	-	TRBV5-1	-	TGCGCCAGCAGCTTGGCCGGGGGTGCATACCAAGAGACCCAGTACTTC	CASSLAGGAYQETQYF